A single sample gave rise to the 27 T cell receptor beta chains below, sequenced in a study of CD8+ T cells in alopecia areata. The treatment denotes: oral pan-JAK inhibitor, 5-10 mg twice daily. cDNA reverse transcribed from extracted RNA served as the sequencing template. Clones were read by immunoSEQ multiplex PCR, and TCRdb kept only the in-frame ones, dropping some. This table holds hundreds of thousands of clones, just over 65% found once. The specimen was CD4+ T cells sorted from blood, collected around week 44, from a patient treated with tofacitinib. These receptor sequences come from a human donor with alopecia areata.

The chain recombines TRBV5-1 with TRBJ2-3; no clear D gene. This CDR3 comprises 13 residues. CDR1 and CDR2 (germline): SGHRS, YFSETQ. V gave up 0 bases and J gave up 4 bases, with 6 bases separating them. CDR3 bases: TGCGCCAGCAGCTTGGCACACGCAGATACGCAGTATTTT. Translated, it gives CASSLAHADTQYF. Complete variable domain (other parts from reference TRBV5-1 and TRBJ2-3): KAGVTQTPRYLIKTRGQQVTLSCSPISGHRSVSWYQQTPGQGLQFLFEYFSETQRNKGNFPGRFSGRQFSNSRSEMNVSTLELGDSALYLCASSLAHADTQYFGPGTRLTVL.

This rearrangement joins TRBV10-2 to TRBJ1-1; D perhaps matches TRBD1 (5 bases). V lost 5 bases and J 5 bases, leaving 15 bases between the germline ends. This CDR3 comprises 14 residues. Germline V lookup: CDR1 WSHSY, CDR2 SAAADI. The CDR3 loop reads CASSIQGIMTEAFF. The CDR3 DNA is TGCGCCAGCAGTATCCAGGGAATAATGACTGAAGCTTTCTTT.

The gene calls are TRBV10-3 and TRBJ2-7; 7 nucleotides agree with TRBD1. With 6 bases clipped from V and 6 bases from J, the junction kept 8 bases outside the gene matches. Germline V gives CDR1 ENHRY, CDR2 SYGVKD. This CDR3 contains 13 residues. The CDR3 here is CAIRTLGDSEQYF. In nucleotides, the CDR3 is TGTGCCATCAGAACGCTCGGGGACAGCGAGCAGTACTTC.

As DNA, the CDR3 is TGCGCCAGCAGCTTGGTCTCCAGGGGGGACACTGAAGCTTTCTTT. Amino acids: CASSLVSRGDTEAFF. The V and J genes are TRBV5-1 and TRBJ1-1, with 7 bases fitting TRBD1. The trim removed 0 bases at V and 3 bases at J, leaving 5 bases unmatched. CDR1 is SGHRS and CDR2 is YFSETQ in the germline V gene. The CDR3 extends over 15 amino acids.

The rearrangement joins TRBV7-9 to TRBJ1-1; D gene unclear. Germline V lookup: CDR1 SEHNR, CDR2 FQNEAQ (reference sequence). The CDR3 consists of 11 residues. V gave up 5 bases and J gave up 6 bases, with 7 bases separating them. The CDR3 nucleotides are TGTGCCAGCAGCCCCACCGCTGAAGCTTTCTTT. Protein product: CASSPTAEAFF.

The chain is built from TRBV7-3 and TRBJ1-5; D ambiguous. The germline V gene encodes CDR1 SGHTA and CDR2 FQGTGA. CDR3 length: 13 residues. V lost 5 bases and J 4 bases, leaving 9 bases between the germline ends. CDR3 sequence: CASSQGPNQPQHF. CDR3 sequence (DNA): TGTGCCAGCAGCCAAGGGCCGAATCAGCCCCAGCATTTT. The full variable domain, with the rest looked up from reference TRBV7-3 and TRBJ1-5, is GAGVSQTPSNKVTEKGKYVELRCDPISGHTALYWYRQSLGQGPEFLIYFQGTGAADDSGLPNDRFFAVRPEGSVSTLKIQRTERGDSAVYLCASSQGPNQPQHFGDGTRLSIL.

The chain is built from TRBV29-1 and TRBJ1-5; the match to TRBD1 covers 9 bases. With 5 bases clipped from V and 3 bases from J, the junction kept 5 bases outside the gene matches. Looked up from germline, CDR1 is SQVTM and CDR2 is ANQGSEA. The CDR3 sequence is 14 residues long. CDR3: CSVTGTGSNQPQHF. The CDR3 DNA reads TGCAGCGTTACCGGGACAGGGTCCAATCAGCCCCAGCATTTT.

This sequence joins TRBV4-1 and TRBJ2-4; possible D gene TRBD2, 5 bases. V lost 1 base, J lost 3 bases, and 7 bases lay in between. Per germline, CDR1 MGHRA and CDR2 YSYEKL. CDR3 length: 14 amino acids. CDR3 nucleotides: TGCGCCAGCAGCCAAGCGGGGAACAAAAACATTCAGTACTTC. This gives the protein CASSQAGNKNIQYF.

The chain combines TRBV10-3 with TRBJ2-3, with 12 bases matching TRBD2. CDR3 length: 17 amino acids. Germline CDR1 is ENHRY and CDR2 is SYGVKD. Trimming at V came to 3 bases and at J to 2 bases, leaving 6 bases not matched to a gene. DNA for the CDR3: TGTGCCATCAGTGAAATCAGGACTAGCGGGGCCACAGATACGCAGTATTTT. Translating gives CAISEIRTSGATDTQYF.

This clone was counted only a few times. The CDR3, as DNA: TGTGCCAGCAGCTTAGCAGGACGATCCAATGAGCAGTTCTTC. Residues: CASSLAGRSNEQFF. The V and J genes are TRBV11-2 and TRBJ2-1; D remains unclear. Germline V gives CDR1 SGHAT, CDR2 FQNNGV. The CDR3 totals 14 residues. V was shortened by 1 base and J by 6 bases, with 10 bases between the two germline ends.

V is TRBV30 and J is TRBJ1-5, with no clear D. Germline lookup yields CDR1 GTSNPN and CDR2 SVGIG (reference sequence). CDR3 length equals 12 residues. Between the trimmed V and J ends, which lost 1 base and 9 bases, there was a span of 10 bases. The CDR3 nucleotides read TGTGCCTGGAGTGCCTCGTGGGGGCCCCAGCATTTT. Its translation: CAWSASWGPQHF.

The chain's CDR3 is CAWSTSEKLFF. The CDR3 coding sequence is TGTGCCTGGAGTACCAGTGAAAAACTGTTTTTT. The chain has TRBV30 and TRBJ1-4; D unclear. Germline CDR1 reads GTSNPN; CDR2 reads SVGIG (reference sequence). The CDR3 has 11 residues. Trimming pared 2 bases from V and 7 bases from J, leaving 5 bases between.

As concerns this clone: The same CDR3 can be traced to other DNA sequences in this sample. The chain joins TRBV9 to TRBJ1-4; 8 positions match TRBD1. Germline CDR1 is SGDLS and CDR2 is YYNGEE. The CDR3 covers 14 residues. Unmatched junction bases numbered 0, after V lost 0 bases and J lost 5 bases. The CDR3 is CASSVGTGNEKLFF. The DNA of the CDR3 is TGTGCCAGCAGCGTAGGGACAGGGAATGAAAAACTGTTTTTT.

V and J are TRBV15 and TRBJ2-1; 7 nucleotides line up with TRBD2. V shed 0 bases, J shed 2 bases, and the junction held 10 bases outside the gene matches. CDR1 is LNHNV and CDR2 is YYDKDF in the germline V gene (reference sequence). The CDR3 has 18 amino acids. The CDR3 spells CATSRESPLAVPYNEQFF. DNA of the CDR3: TGTGCCACCAGCAGAGAGTCGCCTCTAGCGGTTCCCTACAATGAGCAGTTCTTC.

Concerning this clone: The same CDR3 also results from other DNA sequences found in this sample. The chain uses TRBV29-1 and TRBJ1-1; 7 bases match TRBD1. With V trimmed by 7 bases and J by 1 base, 3 bases remained unmatched. CDR1 SQVTM and CDR2 ANQGSEA come from the germline V gene. This CDR3 is built from 12 residues. Here the CDR3 DNA reads TGCAGCGCCCGACAGGGGAACACTGAAGCTTTCTTT. Encoded protein: CSARQGNTEAFF.

Only one count was recorded for this clone. The chain has TRBV30 and TRBJ2-2, with D possibly TRBD2 on 6 matching bases. Trimming took 5 bases from V and 4 from J, leaving 17 bases between them. The germline V gene encodes CDR1 GTSNPN and CDR2 SVGIG (reference sequence). The CDR3 runs 15 residues. Written as DNA, the CDR3 is TGTGCCTGGGCCCGGGTCCGGCGGGGCACCGGGGAGCTGTTTTTT. It yields the protein CAWARVRRGTGELFF.

This clone was detected ten times or more. The chain uses TRBV10-2 and TRBJ2-2; D might be TRBD2 (5 bases). CDR1 and CDR2 (germline): WSHSY, SAAADI. The CDR3 consists of 13 residues. Trimming left V 7 bases short and J 6 bases short, with 12 bases between. As DNA, the CDR3 is TGCGCCAGCACCCTCACTAGGTCCGGGGAGCTGTTTTTT. Translated: CASTLTRSGELFF.

This chain joins TRBV30 and TRBJ1-1; D gene unclear. Germline loops: CDR1 GTSNPN, CDR2 SVGIG (reference sequence). The CDR3 is 12 amino acids. V dropped 3 bases and J dropped 2 bases, with 7 bases sitting between them. The CDR3 sequence: CAWRGSNTEAFF. As DNA, the CDR3 is TGTGCCTGGAGGGGGAGTAACACTGAAGCTTTCTTT.

This clone has only a few counts. This sequence joins TRBV20-1 and TRBJ2-5; the D is unclear. V lost 6 bases and J lost 7, with 12 bases in between. This CDR3 is 11 amino acids long. Germline V gene lookup returns CDR1 DFQATT and CDR2 SNEGSKA (reference sequence). CDR3 protein: CSAIPLGTQYF. The CDR3 DNA is TGCAGTGCGATCCCCCTGGGGACCCAGTACTTC.

V is TRBV30 and J is TRBJ1-6, with no clear D. The CDR3 has 15 amino acids. Trimming shortened V by 2 bases and J by 13 bases, and 21 bases separated the two germline ends. The V gene's germline CDR1 is GTSNPN and CDR2 SVGIG (reference sequence). CDR3: CAWSKTAAAGSPLHF. DNA for the CDR3: TGTGCCTGGAGTAAGACGGCGGCAGCCGGTTCGCCCCTCCACTTT.

This clone was seen a handful of times. The rearrangement joins TRBV4-3 to TRBJ2-7, with TRBD1 matching 7 bases. The trim removed 3 bases at V and 2 bases at J, leaving 10 bases unmatched. The CDR3 covers 16 residues. CDR1 is LGHNA, CDR2 YSLEER, per germline. The CDR3 spells CASSQGDRLSTYEQYF. The CDR3 DNA is TGCGCCAGCAGCCAGGGGGACAGACTCTCGACCTACGAGCAGTACTTC.

The CDR3 is CSVRGRGFADTQYF. The CDR3 nucleotides read TGCAGCGTGAGGGGCAGGGGGTTCGCAGATACGCAGTATTTT. The chain uses TRBV29-1 and TRBJ2-3; 7 positions match TRBD1. J was trimmed by 4 bases and V by 6 bases; bases with no gene match: 10. The CDR3 is 14 amino acids. Germline V lookup: CDR1 SQVTM, CDR2 ANQGSEA.

The chain uses TRBV29-1 and TRBJ1-2; D not certain. Germline V gene lookup returns CDR1 SQVTM and CDR2 ANQGSEA. Trimming shortened V by 2 bases and J by 0 bases, and 13 bases separated the two germline ends. The CDR3 has 15 amino acids. The CDR3 is CSVERGVGANYGYTF. DNA for the CDR3: TGCAGCGTTGAACGTGGAGTGGGAGCTAACTATGGCTACACCTTC.

The V gene is TRBV11-2, the J gene TRBJ2-2, with TRBD1 matching over 7 bases. Germline V gene data show CDR1 as SGHAT and CDR2 as FQNNGV. The CDR3 runs to 13 residues. V lost 5 bases to trimming and J lost 6 bases; unmatched junction nucleotides: 3. CDR3 DNA: TGTGCCAGCAGCGTCGACAGGGCCGGGGAGCTGTTTTTT. Amino acids: CASSVDRAGELFF.

V gene TRBV10-3 combines with J gene TRBJ2-7; D is possibly TRBD1 or TRBD2 (5 bases each). CDR3 size: 13 residues. V was cut by 10 bases and J by 1 base, with 14 bases left in between. CDR1 is ENHRY, CDR2 SYGVKD, per germline. Here the CDR3 DNA reads TGTGCCACGACCCGGGACGGGTCCTACGAGCAGTACTTC. Translated, it gives CATTRDGSYEQYF.

This chain uses TRBV9 with TRBJ2-1; possible D gene TRBD2, 6 bases. Trimming shortened V by 3 bases and J by 3 bases, and 16 bases separated the two germline ends. The CDR3 consists of 16 residues. Looked up from germline, CDR1 is SGDLS and CDR2 is YYNGEE. DNA for the CDR3: TGTGCCAGCAGCGCACTACTTACGGGGGTCTACAATGAGCAGTTCTTC. This gives the protein CASSALLTGVYNEQFF.

V usage is TRBV5-1 and J usage is TRBJ2-7; 7 bases agree with TRBD2. There are 15 residues in the CDR3. After removal of 4 bases from V and 5 bases from J, the junction contained 12 bases not matched to a gene. CDR1 is SGHRS and CDR2 is YFSETQ in the germline V gene. The DNA for the CDR3 is TGCGCCAGCAGCCTATCCGGGACTAATTTAGACGAGCAGTACTTC. This translates into CASSLSGTNLDEQYF. Based on the CDR3 plus reference TRBV5-1 and TRBJ2-7, the full variable domain is KAGVTQTPRYLIKTRGQQVTLSCSPISGHRSVSWYQQTPGQGLQFLFEYFSETQRNKGNFPGRFSGRQFSNSRSEMNVSTLELGDSALYLCASSLSGTNLDEQYFGPGTRLTVT.